This entry concerns a single TCR beta chain. Antigen: not known. Participants comprised healthy donors of bone marrow. The CDR3 contains 14 residues. Looked up from germline, CDR1 is SGHRS and CDR2 is YFSETQ. V was pared by 0 bases and J by 5 bases, with 4 bases of the junction left unmatched. The PCR used 60 Vbeta and 13 Jbeta primers. Clones were sequenced by immunoSEQ multiplex PCR, and TCRdb holds only the in-frame ones, with some missing. The sample comprises over 150,000 clones, approximately 72% of which are singletons, and over 1.2% rests with the top ten. This record belongs to a study of cytomegalovirus exposure and HLA in healthy donors. Notes on the study in general: V- and J-gene trimming in TCR beta was tied to a missense DCLRE1C variant by an analysis performed later.

The sequence came from a man aged 18 to 35 in good health and CMV-seronegative. The sample comprised PBMCs. The V and J genes are TRBV5-1 and TRBJ2-7, with 8 bases fitting TRBD1. The CDR3 loop is CASSLGDRIHEQYF. DNA of the CDR3: TGCGCCAGCAGCTTGGGGGACAGGATCCACGAGCAGTACTTC.